Below are 23 T cell receptor beta chains sequenced from a single sample in a study of technical replicates of blood from several donors. Sequencing was performed with immunoSEQ multiplex PCR; in TCRdb, only in-frame clones are kept and a portion is missing. The table records 60,000 to 70,000 clones, 70% to 90% of them present only once. Sample: PBMCs. The receptors were sampled from a human donor in good health. Some clones in this sample may be carry-over from other donors' samples.

The CDR3 region is CASSLVRGTGANVLTF. CDR3 in DNA: TGTGCCAGCAGCTTAGTTCGGGGTACAGGGGCCAACGTCCTGACTTTC. The V and J genes are TRBV7-2 and TRBJ2-6, with D possibly TRBD2 on 5 matching bases. Per the germline V gene, CDR1 is SGHTA and CDR2 is FQGNSA. The CDR3 sequence is 16 residues long. The V gene lost 1 base and the J gene lost 4 bases, with 11 bases spanning the gap. The variable domain in full, completed from reference TRBV7-2 and TRBJ2-6, reads GAGVSQSPSNKVTEKGKDVELRCDPISGHTALYWYRQSLGQGLEFLIYFQGNSAPDKSGLPSDRFSAERTGGSVSTLTIQRTQQEDSAVYLCASSLVRGTGANVLTFGAGSRLTVL.

This clone was detected only once. The chain employs TRBV4-1 and TRBJ1-3; D unresolved. This CDR3 region has 15 residues. V lost 1 base to trimming and J lost 1 base, with 8 bases between them. Germline-derived CDR1 and CDR2 are MGHRA and YSYEKL. CDR3 sequence reads: CASSQVQVSGNTIYF. The CDR3 DNA follows: TGCGCCAGCAGCCAAGTCCAGGTTTCTGGAAACACCATATATTTT.

This sequence joins TRBV19 and TRBJ1-6, with 8 bases that match TRBD1. The V gene's germline CDR1 is LNHDA and CDR2 SQIVND (reference sequence). This CDR3 is 14 amino acids long. Unmatched junction bases numbered 2, after V lost 2 bases and J lost 8 bases. The CDR3 region has the DNA TGTGCCAGTAGTATACAGGGGGCCTATTCACCCCTCCACTTT. Translation: CASSIQGAYSPLHF.

The rearrangement joins TRBV9 to TRBJ2-2, with TRBD2 as a possible D gene (6 bases). V lost 5 bases to trimming and J lost 5 bases, with 19 bases between them. This CDR3 contains 16 residues. From germline, CDR1 is SGDLS and CDR2 YYNGEE. CDR3 bases: TGTGCCAGCAGTGCATCCGGGACTCCATTAACCGGGGAGCTGTTTTTT. Protein: CASSASGTPLTGELFF.

V usage is TRBV11-3 and J usage is TRBJ2-1, with 7 bases lining up with TRBD1. V lost 5 bases and J lost 6; bases outside the gene matches: 13. Germline V CDR1 and CDR2: SGHNT, YENEEA. The CDR3 is 16 residues long. DNA of the CDR3: TGTGCCAGCAGCCACTTCGACAGGGTCCTCTTCAATGAGCAGTTCTTC. This codes for CASSHFDRVLFNEQFF.

The CDR3 nucleotides are TGTGCCAGCACCTTCCGGGGCTACGAGCAGTACTTC. Protein: CASTFRGYEQYF. This chain joins TRBV28 and TRBJ2-7; D perhaps matches TRBD2 (5 bases). In germline, CDR1 is MDHEN, CDR2 SYDVKM. The CDR3 loop spans 12 amino acids. Trimming removed 7 bases at V and 3 bases at J, with 10 bases between.

This sequence joins TRBV9 and TRBJ2-1; TRBD1 agrees at 11 bases. The CDR3 totals 17 residues. Germline V gene sequence: CDR1 SGDLS, CDR2 YYNGEE. V was clipped by 6 bases and J by 2 bases; unmatched bases: 10. The CDR3 nucleotides are TGTGCCAGCACCCGAAGGGAGGGACAGGGGGCCTACAATGAGCAGTTCTTC. Residues: CASTRREGQGAYNEQFF.

The chain links TRBV27 to TRBJ2-1; TRBD2 aligns across 7 bases. CDR1 is MNHEY, CDR2 SMNVEV, per germline (reference sequence). CDR3 length equals 14 residues. The trim removed 5 bases at V and 9 bases at J, leaving 10 bases unmatched. The CDR3, as DNA: TGTGCCAGCAGTCCCCGGGGCGGGAGCGGTGAGCAGTTCTTC. Protein product: CASSPRGGSGEQFF.

The genes are TRBV4-2 and TRBJ1-1; weak D call: TRBD1 (5 bases). The germline V gene encodes CDR1 LGHNA and CDR2 YNFKEQ. CDR3 length equals 15 residues. Trimming took 0 bases from V and 0 from J, leaving 8 bases between them. The CDR3 DNA follows: TGTGCCAGCAGCCAAGATCGGGGGATGAACACTGAAGCTTTCTTT. It codes for CASSQDRGMNTEAFF.

The chain recombines TRBV7-9 with TRBJ2-1; 8 bases match TRBD1. This CDR3 region has 14 residues. CDR1 is SEHNR and CDR2 is FQNEAQ in the germline V gene (reference sequence). The V and J ends lost 5 bases and 9 bases, in that order; junction bases with no gene match: 9. The CDR3 DNA reads TGTGCCAGCAGCACCCCGGGACAGGCGGTTGAGCAGTTCTTC. This codes for CASSTPGQAVEQFF. The full variable domain, completed using reference TRBV7-9 and TRBJ2-1, is DTGVSQNPRHKITKRGQNVTFRCDPISEHNRLYWYRQTLGQGPEFLTYFQNEAQLEKSRLLSDRFSAERPKGSFSTLEIQRTEQGDSAMYLCASSTPGQAVEQFFGPGTRLTVL.

The V call is TRBV7-8, the J call TRBJ1-3, with D possibly being TRBD1 (6 bases). Germline V gene data show CDR1 as SGHVS and CDR2 as FQNEAQ. V lost 5 bases and J lost 4, with 15 bases in between. The length of the CDR3 is 15 residues. The CDR3 is CASSPMGAKGNTIYF. Here the CDR3 DNA reads TGTGCCAGCAGCCCCATGGGGGCAAAGGGAAACACCATATATTTT.

The chain couples TRBV6-1 to TRBJ2-1; 10 bases agree with TRBD2. The V segment lost 1 base and the J segment 6 bases; nucleotides outside the gene matches: 3. Germline values: CDR1 MNHNS, CDR2 SASEGT. The CDR3 sequence is 15 residues long. The CDR3, as DNA: TGTGCCAGCAGTGAAGGGCTAGCGGGAGCCAATGAGCAGTTCTTC. Residues: CASSEGLAGANEQFF.

This chain uses TRBV6-5 with TRBJ2-5; TRBD1 agrees at 7 bases. The CDR3 runs to 12 residues. Germline-derived CDR1 and CDR2 are MNHEY and SVGAGI. Trimming at V came to 7 bases and at J to 2 bases, leaving 1 base not matched to a gene. The CDR3 is CASKGAQETQYF. The CDR3 DNA reads TGTGCCAGCAAGGGGGCGCAAGAGACCCAGTACTTC.

The chain couples TRBV25-1 to TRBJ1-2, with 7 bases that match TRBD1. The CDR3 length is 16 residues. Germline CDR1 reads MGHDK; CDR2 reads SYGVNS. V shed 2 bases, J shed 0 bases, and the junction held 6 bases outside the gene matches. The CDR3 reads CASSERGQTANYGYTF. CDR3 in DNA: TGTGCCAGCAGTGAAAGGGGGCAGACAGCTAACTATGGCTACACCTTC.

The V and J genes are TRBV21-1 and TRBJ2-1; the DNA was not compared with TRBD2, the D call given in the table. TRBV21-1 has pseudogene status. This CDR3 has 17 amino acids. The CDR3, as DNA: TGTGCCAGCAGCAAGGCCCGTTTAGCGGGAACCTACAATGAGCAGTTCTTC. Translating it yields CASSKARLAGTYNEQFF.

The chain combines TRBV7-9 with TRBJ2-3; 8 bases match TRBD2. Per germline, CDR1 SEHNR and CDR2 FQNEAQ (reference sequence). The CDR3 consists of 13 residues. With 6 bases clipped from V and 4 bases from J, the junction kept 3 bases outside the gene matches. CDR3 amino acids: CASRTSVPDTQYF. In DNA form, the CDR3 reads TGTGCCAGCAGGACTAGCGTCCCAGATACGCAGTATTTT.

V gene TRBV7-2 combines with J gene TRBJ2-7, with D unclear. CDR3 length equals 12 residues. Trimming removed 2 bases at V and 4 bases at J, with 6 bases between. Germline assignment: CDR1 SGHTA and CDR2 FQGNSA. CDR3 residues: CASSLSRYEQYF. In DNA, the CDR3 is TGTGCCAGCAGCTTATCTAGGTACGAGCAGTACTTC.

The chain carries TRBV4-3 and TRBJ1-5; TRBD1 agrees at 7 bases. Unmatched junction bases numbered 6, after V lost 4 bases and J lost 6 bases. Germline V CDR1 and CDR2: LGHNA, YSLEER. The CDR3 has 14 amino acids. The DNA of the CDR3 is TGCGCCAGCAGCCCCGACAGGGCGGGTCAGCCCCAGCATTTT. This translates into CASSPDRAGQPQHF.

V gene TRBV6-5 combines with J gene TRBJ1-1, with TRBD1 matching over 10 bases. The CDR3 has 13 residues. The germline CDR1 and CDR2 sequences are MNHEY and SVGAGI. After removal of 2 bases from V and 8 bases from J, the junction contained 2 bases not matched to a gene. For the CDR3, the DNA is TGTGCCAGCAGTTACACGGGACAGGGGGAAGCTTTCTTT. Its protein is CASSYTGQGEAFF.

The J gene is TRBJ2-3, the V gene TRBV5-1; possible D gene TRBD2, 5 bases. This CDR3 has 16 amino acids. In germline, CDR1 is SGHRS, CDR2 YFSETQ. The germline V and J ends were trimmed by 7 bases and 6 bases, with 24 bases remaining between them. CDR3 nucleotide sequence: TGCGCCAGCGGGCCAACGGACTTTCCATTGGTCGATACGCAGTATTTT. This gives the protein CASGPTDFPLVDTQYF.

On this clone: Other DNA sequences in the same sample also yield this CDR3. The V and J genes are TRBV14 and TRBJ2-3, with D possibly being TRBD2 (5 bases). This CDR3 spans 13 amino acids. V lost 5 bases and J lost 2, with 8 bases in between. Looked up from germline, CDR1 is SGHDN and CDR2 is FVKESK. The CDR3 sequence is CASSSGDTDTQYF. The CDR3 bases are TGTGCCAGCAGCTCCGGGGACACAGATACGCAGTATTTT.

This clone was found once. The rearrangement links TRBV9 to TRBJ2-5, with 7 bases lining up with TRBD1. V dropped 4 bases and J dropped 6; count of bases not matched to a gene: 12. Germline V gene data show CDR1 as SGDLS and CDR2 as YYNGEE. CDR3 length: 15 amino acids. The CDR3 DNA follows: TGTGCCAGCAGCTTCGAGGGCCAGGGGGTTCAGACCCAGTACTTC. This translates into CASSFEGQGVQTQYF.

The rearrangement uses TRBV13 and TRBJ1-6; perhaps TRBD1 as D (5 bases). Trimming took off 2 bases at V and 9 bases at J, with 17 bases between the two ends. The CDR3 contains 16 residues. Germline V gene lookup returns CDR1 PRHDT and CDR2 FYEKMQ (reference sequence). The DNA of the CDR3 is TGTGCCAGCAGCTTAACCGTCGGGGGTGGAAGTTCACCCCTCCACTTT. It encodes CASSLTVGGGSSPLHF. The variable domain in full, with the rest retrieved from reference TRBV13 and TRBJ1-6, is AAGVIQSPRHLIKEKRETATLKCYPIPRHDTVYWYQQGPGQDPQFLISFYEKMQSDKGSIPDRFSAQQFSDYHSELNMSSLELGDSALYFCASSLTVGGGSSPLHFGNGTRLTVT.